The T cell receptor (beta chain) described here comes from a study of CD8 T cells in Susac syndrome. An amount of RNA that ranged from 0.5 to 1 ug was reverse transcribed with random hexamers. The TCR beta CDR3 was amplified by immunoSEQ multiplex PCR across 54 Vbeta, 13 Jbeta. One entry per CDR3 protein results from TCRdb running MiXCR on the immunoSEQ multiplex PCR reads. This repertoire shows 300,000 or so distinct CDR3 sequences, about 90% found once; its top ten account for 0.065%. CD8+ and CD4+ T cells from blood underwent TCR beta sequencing, which was carried out in a high-throughput format. Isolation of CD8+ and CD4+ T cells was performed negatively, whereas enrichment of TEMRA cells was done by FACS. Trimming took 4 bases from V and 3 from J; bases not matched to a gene: 0. This CDR3 is built from 13 residues. Germline assignment: CDR1 SGHTA and CDR2 FQGTGA.

What was sequenced was CD4+ T cells from PBMCs. The chain links TRBV7-3 to TRBJ1-1; TRBD1 agrees at 9 bases. This sequence was found in a human donor with multiple sclerosis. In DNA, the CDR3 is TGTGCCAGCAGCTGGACAGGGGACACTGAAGCTTTCTTT. This gives the protein CASSWTGDTEAFF.